The 30 T cell receptor beta chains listed next were all sequenced from one sample in a study of T cells in Graves' hyperthyroidism and ophthalmopathy. RNA transcripts yielded amplified TCR beta CDR3 regions. An initial round of RT-PCR targeting the TCR CDR3 relied on the HTBI primer set. TCRdb analysed the multiplex PCR reads with MiXCR anew, one entry per CDR3 protein. The table records over 300,000 distinct CDR3 sequences, around 13% of them present only once. What was sequenced was blood. The receptor source for this set is a woman between 40 and 55 years old with Graves' ophthalmopathy.

This clonotype was observed many times. The chain couples TRBV6-2 or TRBV6-3 to TRBJ2-2; TRBD2 might be the D (6 bases). V lost 8 bases to trimming and J lost 4 bases, with 17 bases between them. The germline V gene encodes CDR1 MNHEY and CDR2 SVGEGT. This CDR3 is 15 amino acids long. The CDR3: CASQILASLTGELFF. Here the CDR3 DNA reads TGTGCCAGCCAAATACTAGCATCCCTCACCGGGGAGCTGTTTTTT.

This clonotype occurred a few times. The gene calls are TRBV7-2 and TRBJ1-2; D might be TRBD1 (6 bases). Germline CDR1 reads SGHTA; CDR2 reads FQGNSA. V shed 3 bases and J shed 0 bases, with 17 bases lying between them. This CDR3 region has 17 residues. In DNA form, the CDR3 reads TGTGCCAGCAGCTTGGTAATATACGGACAGTCTAACTATGGCTACACCTTC. It is translated as CASSLVIYGQSNYGYTF.

This clonotype was observed at least ten times. The V and J genes are TRBV9 and TRBJ1-1; perhaps TRBD1 as D (5 bases). This CDR3 is built from 15 residues. Germline-derived CDR1 and CDR2 are SGDLS and YYNGEE. The V end was cut by 0 bases, the J end by 1 base, with 10 bases between. The CDR3 DNA reads TGTGCCAGCAGCGTAGTTGGACATGAGAACACTGAAGCTTTCTTT. It codes for CASSVVGHENTEAFF.

This clonotype has ten or more counts. V is TRBV11-2 and J is TRBJ2-3, with 10 bases aligning to TRBD2. The J segment lost 0 bases and the V segment lost 6 bases, leaving 12 bases of the junction unmatched. The CDR3 extends over 18 amino acids. Germline CDR1 and CDR2: SGHAT and FQNNGV. The CDR3 sequence is CASRRGVAGGQSTDTQYF. The CDR3 DNA follows: TGTGCCAGCAGGAGAGGTGTAGCGGGGGGCCAAAGCACAGATACGCAGTATTTT.

There are many counts of this clonotype. J is TRBJ2-3 and V is TRBV30; D gene unclear. CDR3 length: 13 residues. Germline V gene data show CDR1 as GTSNPN and CDR2 as SVGIG (reference sequence). Trimming removed 2 bases from V and 2 bases from J, with 8 bases in between. As DNA, the CDR3 is TGTGCCTGGAGTCCCACCAACACAGATACGCAGTATTTT. Translated: CAWSPTNTDTQYF.

This clonotype was recorded at least ten times. The rearrangement joins TRBV11-2 to TRBJ2-1; TRBD1 matches 9 bases. The length of the CDR3 is 15 residues. From germline, CDR1 is SGHAT and CDR2 FQNNGV. J gave up 7 bases and V 5 bases, and 9 bases lay outside the gene matches. CDR3 amino acids: CASSLPGQGPNEQFF. CDR3 nucleotides: TGTGCCAGCAGCCTACCGGGACAGGGACCTAATGAGCAGTTCTTC.

The rearrangement joins TRBV7-9 to TRBJ2-5, with D possibly matching TRBD1 (6 bases). In germline, CDR1 is SEHNR, CDR2 FQNEAQ (reference sequence). This CDR3 region has 14 residues. Trimming shortened V by 5 bases and J by 0 bases, and 10 bases separated the two germline ends. The CDR3 protein is CASSLGQNQETQYF. The DNA of the CDR3 is TGTGCCAGCAGCCTAGGACAGAACCAAGAGACCCAGTACTTC. The variable domain in full, completed from reference TRBV7-9 and TRBJ2-5, reads DTGVSQNPRHKITKRGQNVTFRCDPISEHNRLYWYRQTLGQGPEFLTYFQNEAQLEKSRLLSDRFSAERPKGSFSTLEIQRTEQGDSAMYLCASSLGQNQETQYFGPGTRLLVL.

This clonotype was recorded a few times. V gene TRBV10-3 combines with J gene TRBJ1-2; 9 nucleotides agree with TRBD1. The CDR3 is 13 amino acids. V lost 2 bases, J lost 7 bases, and 2 bases stayed unmatched. From germline, CDR1 is ENHRY and CDR2 SYGVKD. The chain's CDR3 is CAISENRGLGYTF. CDR3 in DNA: TGTGCCATCAGTGAGAACAGGGGGCTTGGCTACACCTTC.

This clonotype was seen many times. The chain combines TRBV28 with TRBJ1-1; D gene uncertain. The CDR3 has 13 residues. The ends were cut back, 8 bases at V and 1 base at J, with 11 bases in the middle. Germline values: CDR1 MDHEN, CDR2 SYDVKM. The CDR3 DNA reads as TGTGCCAGCGAGACCGCAGCGAACACTGAAGCTTTCTTT. Protein: CASETAANTEAFF.

Ten or more counts support this clonotype. CDR3 nucleotides: TGTGCCAGCAGTTACATCGGCAGGGGCACTGAAGCTTTCTTT. Amino acids: CASSYIGRGTEAFF. V is TRBV6-5 and J is TRBJ1-1; D perhaps matches TRBD1 (6 bases). The length of the CDR3 is 14 residues. Germline V gene sequence: CDR1 MNHEY, CDR2 SVGAGI. V lost 2 bases and J 4 bases, leaving 11 bases between the germline ends.

This clonotype has ten or more counts. This chain joins TRBV7-9 and TRBJ2-3; D remains unclear. This CDR3 region has 15 residues. Between the trimmed V and J ends, which lost 5 bases and 2 bases, there was a span of 14 bases. Germline V CDR1 and CDR2: SEHNR, FQNEAQ (reference sequence). The CDR3 protein is CASSARSSFTDTQYF. Written as DNA, the CDR3 is TGTGCCAGCAGCGCGAGAAGTTCTTTCACAGATACGCAGTATTTT. Together with reference TRBV7-9 and TRBJ2-3, the CDR3 gives the full variable domain: DTGVSQNPRHKITKRGQNVTFRCDPISEHNRLYWYRQTLGQGPEFLTYFQNEAQLEKSRLLSDRFSAERPKGSFSTLEIQRTEQGDSAMYLCASSARSSFTDTQYFGPGTRLTVL.

This clonotype was seen more than once but under ten times. This CDR3 reads CASSQVSKTGYTF. DNA of the CDR3: TGTGCCAGCAGCCAAGTTTCGAAAACGGGCTACACCTTC. The chain employs TRBV3-1 and TRBJ1-2; no definite D call. The CDR3 sequence is 13 residues long. Germline V CDR1 and CDR2: LGHDT, YNNKEL (reference sequence). V dropped 1 base and J dropped 8 bases, with 11 bases sitting between them.

The table lists this clonotype with a few counts. The rearrangement joins TRBV3-1 to TRBJ2-4, with D perhaps matching TRBD1 or TRBD2 (5 bases each). The CDR3 is made up of 13 amino acids. V gave up 5 bases and J gave up 5 bases, with 10 bases separating them. Germline-derived CDR1 and CDR2 are LGHDT and YNNKEL (reference sequence). The CDR3 region is CASSLRGQNIQYF. The CDR3 DNA reads TGTGCCAGCAGCTTACGGGGCCAAAACATTCAGTACTTC.

This rearrangement joins TRBV3-1 to TRBJ2-1; D is ambiguous. The CDR3 spans 21 residues. Germline lookup yields CDR1 LGHDT and CDR2 YNNKEL (reference sequence). Trimming removed 0 bases from V and 0 bases from J, with 24 bases in between. CDR3 bases: TGTGCCAGCAGCCAAGAAGAAGTAAGTAGAGCGACTGAACGCTCCTACAATGAGCAGTTCTTC. Protein product: CASSQEEVSRATERSYNEQFF.

Ten or more counts support this clonotype. V gene TRBV29-1 combines with J gene TRBJ2-7, with TRBD2 as a possible D gene (5 bases). Germline V lookup: CDR1 SQVTM, CDR2 ANQGSEA. V lost 0 bases and J 6 bases, leaving 12 bases between the germline ends. The CDR3 totals 13 residues. The CDR3 sequence is CSVEDTGYAEQYF. CDR3 nucleotide sequence: TGCAGCGTTGAAGATACGGGGTATGCCGAGCAGTACTTC.

For the CDR3, the DNA is TGTGCCATCGGGGGCCCTCCCCAAGAGACCCAGTACTTC. Protein product: CAIGGPPQETQYF. The V and J genes are TRBV10-3 and TRBJ2-5; possible D gene TRBD1, 6 bases. There are 13 residues in the CDR3. Trimming pared 8 bases from V and 1 base from J, leaving 11 bases between. Germline V gives CDR1 ENHRY, CDR2 SYGVKD.

This clonotype has at least ten counts. The chain recombines TRBV7-9 with TRBJ1-1; D uncertain. Looked up from germline, CDR1 is SEHNR and CDR2 is FQNEAQ (reference sequence). Between the trimmed V and J ends, which lost 7 bases and 2 bases, there was a span of 8 bases. The CDR3 has 12 residues. The chain's CDR3 is CASKFSNTEAFF. The CDR3 bases are TGTGCCAGCAAATTTAGTAACACTGAAGCTTTCTTT.

J is TRBJ2-7 and V is TRBV20-1; 8 bases match TRBD1. Germline V gene lookup returns CDR1 DFQATT and CDR2 SNEGSKA (reference sequence). Trimming removed 0 bases from V and 5 bases from J; junction bases left unmatched: 12. The CDR3 totals 16 residues. Here the CDR3 reads CSARDLRTGTSHEQYF. Written as DNA, the CDR3 is TGCAGTGCTAGAGATTTGAGGACAGGGACGTCCCACGAGCAGTACTTC.

Ten or more counts support this clonotype. This may be a read error, as it is one base from a much larger clone. The chain recombines TRBV5-5 with TRBJ1-1; D perhaps matches TRBD1 (6 bases). With 6 bases removed from V and 0 bases from J, the gap between germline ends came to 9 bases. Germline CDR1 is SGHKS and CDR2 is YYEKEE (reference sequence). This CDR3 has 13 amino acids. For the CDR3, the DNA is TGTGCCAGCATCCGGACAGTGAACACTGAAGCTTTCTTT. Its protein is CASIRTVNTEAFF.

In this sample, this clonotype turned up many times. The V and J genes are TRBV12-3 or TRBV12-4 and TRBJ1-1, with D unclear. There are 12 residues in the CDR3. Trimming cost V 2 bases and J 8 bases, with 9 bases left between them. CDR3 in amino acids: CASSLNTEEAFF. CDR3 coding DNA: TGTGCCAGCAGTTTAAATACAGAAGAAGCTTTCTTT.

This clonotype was seen repeatedly, ten times or more. This chain links TRBV29-1 with TRBJ1-1, with D perhaps matching TRBD1 (6 bases). This CDR3 is built from 15 residues. The V end lost 4 bases, the J end lost 1 base, and 16 bases lay between the germline ends. The germline V gene encodes CDR1 SQVTM and CDR2 ANQGSEA. The chain's CDR3 is CSVGPAEDRNTEAFF. The CDR3 region has the DNA TGCAGCGTTGGACCTGCCGAGGACAGGAACACTGAAGCTTTCTTT.

CDR3 sequence reads: CSVEDPSGGADYPDTQYF. CDR3 sequence (DNA): TGCAGCGTTGAAGACCCTAGCGGGGGGGCCGATTATCCAGATACGCAGTATTTT. The gene calls are TRBV29-1 and TRBJ2-3; 12 positions match TRBD2. This CDR3 is built from 18 residues. Germline V gives CDR1 SQVTM, CDR2 ANQGSEA. J lost 4 bases, V lost 0 bases, and 11 bases had no gene match.

The chain employs TRBV9 and TRBJ1-4, with a tentative D call TRBD1 (6 bases). CDR1 is SGDLS and CDR2 is YYNGEE in the germline V gene. CDR3 size: 13 residues. The germline V and J ends were trimmed by 6 bases and 5 bases, with 11 bases remaining between them. The CDR3 DNA reads as TGTGCCAGCAACGGACAGTCAAATGAAAAACTGTTTTTT. Encoded protein: CASNGQSNEKLFF.

This clonotype came up a few times. J is TRBJ2-5 and V is TRBV10-3; tentative D call: TRBD2 (5 bases). This CDR3 region has 13 residues. V lost 5 bases and J 3 bases, leaving 10 bases between the germline ends. CDR1 is ENHRY, CDR2 SYGVKD, per germline. CDR3: CAISTAVKETQYF. The CDR3 DNA reads TGTGCCATCAGTACAGCGGTGAAAGAGACCCAGTACTTC.

This clonotype was recorded many times. This chain links TRBV11-3 with TRBJ1-1; TRBD1 is a possible D gene (5 bases). CDR3 length: 13 amino acids. CDR1 is SGHNT and CDR2 is YENEEA in the germline V gene. Between the trimmed V and J ends, which lost 5 bases and 0 bases, there was a span of 7 bases. CDR3 DNA: TGTGCCAGCAGCGTGACAGTGAACACTGAAGCTTTCTTT. Amino acid sequence: CASSVTVNTEAFF.

The sample holds a few counts of this clonotype. The chain has TRBV5-6 and TRBJ2-7; D not certain. The CDR3 is made up of 13 amino acids. V lost 1 base, J lost 4 bases, and 9 bases lay in between. Germline CDR1 SGHDT, CDR2 YYEEEE. The CDR3 here is CASSLLLAYEQYF. The DNA for the CDR3 is TGTGCCAGCAGCTTGTTGTTGGCGTACGAGCAGTACTTC.

This clonotype was seen at least ten times. The chain employs TRBV7-8 and TRBJ1-2; D perhaps matches TRBD1 (6 bases). V was pared by 8 bases and J by 5 bases, with 15 bases between. The CDR3 spans 13 residues. Germline CDR1 reads SGHVS; CDR2 reads FQNEAQ. The DNA of the CDR3 is TGTGCCAGCGCAGATCAGGGGACTTATGGCTACACCTTC. It encodes CASADQGTYGYTF.

V and J are TRBV4-1 and TRBJ2-7; a possible D gene is TRBD1 (5 bases). V shed 1 base and J shed 4 bases, with 14 bases lying between them. The CDR3 is 15 amino acids. From germline, CDR1 is MGHRA and CDR2 YSYEKL. CDR3 DNA sequence: TGCGCCAGCAGCCAAGTTCCCACAGGCATTTACGAGCAGTACTTC. It is translated as CASSQVPTGIYEQYF.

This clonotype showed up many times. The V and J genes are TRBV2 and TRBJ1-4, with a possible D match to TRBD1 (5 bases). Germline assignment: CDR1 SNHLY and CDR2 FYNNEI. The CDR3 contains 15 residues. V lost 7 bases and J lost 5, with 17 bases in between. The DNA of the CDR3 is TGTGCCAGCAAGGGGACCTCGGGTCCAAATGAAAAACTGTTTTTT. Translation gives CASKGTSGPNEKLFF.

This clonotype showed up many times. The V call is TRBV11-2, the J call TRBJ2-7; D ambiguous. The CDR3 contains 12 residues. Per germline, CDR1 SGHAT and CDR2 FQNNGV. V was trimmed by 0 bases and J by 3 bases, leaving 3 bases between them. This CDR3 is CASSLDVYEQYF. For the CDR3, the DNA is TGTGCCAGCAGCTTAGACGTCTACGAGCAGTACTTC.